These 30 T cell receptor beta chains were all obtained from the same sample, sequenced in a study of T cells in Graves' hyperthyroidism and ophthalmopathy. TCR beta CDR3 regions were amplified from RNA transcripts. HTBI primers were the set used in a first-round RT-PCR of the TCR CDR3. TCRdb re-derived calls from the multiplex PCR reads in MiXCR, one entry per CDR3 protein. The sample consists of 450,000 to 700,000 distinct CDR3 sequences, roughly 50% of them appearing once. The sample taken for sequencing was peripheral blood or thyroid tissue (not recorded which). Every receptor here comes from an adult woman with Graves' disease, either hyperthyroidism or ophthalmopathy (not recorded which).

This rearrangement joins TRBV7-3 to TRBJ1-3; TRBD1 matches at 7 bases. The ends lost 5 bases at V and 0 bases at J; junction bases unmatched: 4. The germline gives CDR1 SGHTA, CDR2 FQGTGA. CDR3 length: 15 residues. As DNA, the CDR3 is TGTGCCAGCAGCGCAGCAGGGGGCTCTGGAAACACCATATATTTT. Translation gives CASSAAGGSGNTIYF.

This clonotype has a handful of counts. A much more abundant neighbour one base away suggests this may be a read error. This likely comes from a read error, as the CDR3 has no conserved phenylalanine or tryptophan at its end. This chain links TRBV20-1 with TRBJ1-3; 7 nucleotides align to TRBD1. CDR3 size: 15 residues. Germline loops: CDR1 DFQATT, CDR2 SNEGSKA (reference sequence). Losses at the gene ends were 4 bases for V and 2 bases for J; bases not matched to a gene: 8. The CDR3 DNA follows: TGCAGTGCTACGCGGACAGGTACTACTGGAAACACCATATATCTT. It specifies CSATRTGTTGNTIYL.

The V call is TRBV5-1, the J call TRBJ2-5; 10 nucleotides line up with TRBD2. The CDR3 runs 15 residues. Germline CDR1 is SGHRS and CDR2 is YFSETQ. V lost 5 bases and J lost 2; bases outside the gene matches: 6. CDR3 DNA: TGCGCCAGCAGTCGGACTAGCGGATTACAAGAGACCCAGTACTTC. Residues: CASSRTSGLQETQYF.

This chain uses TRBV2 with TRBJ1-3; 10 bases are shared with TRBD1. The CDR3 length is 15 residues. J was trimmed by 3 bases and V by 5 bases; bases with no gene match: 4. Germline V gives CDR1 SNHLY, CDR2 FYNNEI. As DNA, the CDR3 is TGTGCCAGCAGTACCGGACAGGGGGTTGGAAACACCATATATTTT. Translated: CASSTGQGVGNTIYF. Drawing the rest from reference TRBV2 and TRBJ1-3, the complete variable domain is EPEVTQTPSHQVTQMGQEVILRCVPISNHLYFYWYRQILGQKVEFLVSFYNNEISEKSEIFDDQFSVERPDGSNFTLKIRSTKLEDSAMYFCASSTGQGVGNTIYFGEGSWLTVV.

The chain recombines TRBV15 with TRBJ2-7; 11 bases agree with TRBD1. The junction had 11 bases not matched to a gene; V was cut back by 4 bases and J by 6 bases. The CDR3 has 16 residues. Germline CDR1 reads LNHNV; CDR2 reads YYDKDF (reference sequence). The CDR3 loop is CATSTRQWGQGGEQYF. CDR3 coding DNA: TGTGCCACCAGCACCCGACAATGGGGACAGGGGGGCGAGCAGTACTTC. Full variable domain (outside the CDR3, taken from reference TRBV15 and TRBJ2-7): DAMVIQNPRYQVTQFGKPVTLSCSQTLNHNVMYWYQQKSSQAPKLLFHYYDKDFNNEADTPDNFQSRRPNTSFCFLDIRSPGLGDTAMYLCATSTRQWGQGGEQYFGPGTRLTVT.

The rearrangement uses TRBV15 and TRBJ2-3; no clear D. V lost 0 bases and J lost 4, with 14 bases in between. CDR1 LNHNV and CDR2 YYDKDF come from the germline V gene (reference sequence). The length of the CDR3 is 16 residues. This CDR3 is CATSRDAYPGADTQYF. The DNA for the CDR3 is TGTGCCACCAGCAGAGATGCCTATCCTGGGGCAGATACGCAGTATTTT.

The chain links TRBV10-3 to TRBJ2-5, with 9 bases identical to TRBD2. The CDR3 consists of 11 residues. The germline gives CDR1 ENHRY, CDR2 SYGVKD. The CDR3 coding sequence is TGTGCTCGGCGGGAGGGGGAGACCCAGTACTTC. It yields the protein CARREGETQYF.

This rearrangement joins TRBV19 to TRBJ2-2, with 15 positions matching TRBD2. The CDR3 consists of 18 residues. CDR1 is LNHDA and CDR2 is SQIVND in the germline V gene (reference sequence). After removal of 10 bases from V and 4 bases from J, the junction contained 13 bases not matched to a gene. The CDR3 DNA is TGTGCCATTCCACAAATGGGACTAGCGGGAGGAACCACCGGGGAGCTGTTTTTT. This gives the protein CAIPQMGLAGGTTGELFF.

The table lists this clonotype with many counts. The rearrangement joins TRBV10-3 to TRBJ1-1, with a weak D call TRBD1 (5 bases). Germline loops: CDR1 ENHRY, CDR2 SYGVKD. The ends were cut back, 0 bases at V and 0 bases at J, with 14 bases in the middle. CDR3 size: 17 residues. The CDR3 DNA reads as TGTGCCATCAGTGAGTCCTCGACAGAGAGCATGAACACTGAAGCTTTCTTT. Translation: CAISESSTESMNTEAFF.

Comments on this clonotype: A read error may explain this, as a much larger clone is one base away. The rearrangement joins TRBV20-1 to TRBJ2-7; either TRBD1 or TRBD2 may supply D (5 bases each). This CDR3 contains 12 residues. Per the germline V gene, CDR1 is DFQATT and CDR2 is SNEGSKA (reference sequence). V dropped 5 bases and J dropped 2 bases, with 10 bases sitting between them. The CDR3 loop is CSAGTQAYEQYF. The CDR3 DNA reads as TGCAGTGCTGGGACCCAGGCCTACGAGCAGTACTTC.

This clonotype has a count of ten or more. The chain carries TRBV20-1 and TRBJ1-1; D remains unclear. Germline V gene data show CDR1 as DFQATT and CDR2 as SNEGSKA (reference sequence). CDR3 length equals 13 residues. The V end was cut by 1 base, the J end by 8 bases, with 14 bases between. CDR3 sequence: CSARVLSGSEAFF. CDR3 DNA: TGCAGTGCTAGAGTCCTTTCGGGTTCCGAAGCTTTCTTT.

This chain links TRBV29-1 with TRBJ1-2; no clear D. The CDR3 runs 11 residues. Trimming pared 6 bases from V and 8 bases from J, leaving 13 bases between. The germline gives CDR1 SQVTM, CDR2 ANQGSEA. In DNA, the CDR3 is TGCAGCGTAGAGATTCCCACCGGCTACACCTTC. It yields the protein CSVEIPTGYTF.

This clonotype was counted at least ten times. The chain couples TRBV7-9 to TRBJ2-7, with a possible D match to TRBD2 (5 bases). This CDR3 comprises 12 residues. Germline V CDR1 and CDR2: SEHNR, FQNEAQ (reference sequence). The V gene lost 5 bases and the J gene lost 2 bases, with 7 bases spanning the gap. The CDR3 coding sequence is TGTGCCAGCAGCCGGGAAGCCTACGAGCAGTACTTC. It translates to CASSREAYEQYF.

This clonotype has at least ten counts. The V call is TRBV3-1, the J call TRBJ1-5; D gene uncertain. Germline V gene lookup returns CDR1 LGHDT and CDR2 YNNKEL (reference sequence). The ends were cut back, 3 bases at V and 0 bases at J, with 9 bases in the middle. The CDR3 loop spans 15 amino acids. The CDR3 spells CASSQGIHSNQPQHF. CDR3 nucleotides: TGTGCCAGCAGCCAGGGGATCCATAGCAATCAGCCCCAGCATTTT.

The table lists this clonotype with many counts. The V and J genes are TRBV28 and TRBJ1-5; D is unresolved. V was pared by 3 bases and J by 6 bases, with 12 bases between. The V gene's germline CDR1 is MDHEN and CDR2 SYDVKM. CDR3 length equals 14 residues. CDR3 nucleotide sequence: TGTGCCAGCAGTTTGGGATACGGTTTTCAGCCCCAGCATTTT. This gives the protein CASSLGYGFQPQHF.

At least ten counts were recorded for this clonotype. The chain employs TRBV7-2 and TRBJ2-7; 10 nucleotides agree with TRBD2. From germline, CDR1 is SGHTA and CDR2 FQGNSA. The CDR3 spans 14 residues. V was pared by 5 bases and J by 4 bases, with 5 bases of the junction left unmatched. CDR3 residues: CASSRTSGIYEQYF. The CDR3 DNA sequence: TGTGCCAGCAGCCGGACTAGCGGAATTTACGAGCAGTACTTC.

The chain joins TRBV5-1 to TRBJ1-1; tentatively, D is TRBD1 (6 bases). Germline V lookup: CDR1 SGHRS, CDR2 YFSETQ. Trimming shortened V by 0 bases and J by 1 base, and 13 bases separated the two germline ends. The CDR3 sequence is 16 residues long. Here the CDR3 DNA reads TGCGCCAGCAGCTTGGCCCCAGGGGCTAGGAACACTGAAGCTTTCTTT. This encodes CASSLAPGARNTEAFF.

This clonotype showed up just a few times. The J gene is TRBJ1-4, the V gene TRBV15; maybe TRBD1 (5 bases). This CDR3 contains 17 residues. V dropped 0 bases and J dropped 0 bases, with 11 bases sitting between them. Germline V gene data show CDR1 as LNHNV and CDR2 as YYDKDF (reference sequence). CDR3: CATSRDRAGSTNEKLFF. The CDR3 coding sequence is TGTGCCACCAGCAGAGATCGGGCAGGGTCAACTAATGAAAAACTGTTTTTT.

This clonotype came up many times. This chain uses TRBV5-6 with TRBJ2-7; 12 bases fit TRBD2. Germline V gene sequence: CDR1 SGHDT, CDR2 YYEEEE. This CDR3 is 14 amino acids long. V lost 5 bases, J lost 5 bases, and 5 bases stayed unmatched. The DNA for the CDR3 is TGTGCCAGCAGAAGACTAGCGGGAGAGAACGAGCAGTACTTC. It specifies CASRRLAGENEQYF. Complete variable domain (other parts from reference TRBV5-6 and TRBJ2-7): DAGVTQSPTHLIKTRGQQVTLRCSPKSGHDTVSWYQQALGQGPQFIFQYYEEEERQRGNFPDRFSGHQFPNYSSELNVNALLLGDSALYLCASRRLAGENEQYFGPGTRLTVT.

This clonotype was seen repeatedly, ten times or more. The chain combines TRBV15 with TRBJ2-5; 8 bases agree with TRBD2. Germline V CDR1 and CDR2: LNHNV, YYDKDF (reference sequence). V lost 0 bases and J lost 5; bases outside the gene matches: 8. The CDR3 covers 16 residues. In nucleotides, the CDR3 is TGTGCCACCAGCAGAGACAGCGGGAGTCGTTTGGAGACCCAGTACTTC. Translating it yields CATSRDSGSRLETQYF.

In this sample, this clonotype turned up many times. The CDR3 nucleotides read TGCAGCGTTGAAGAATACTCTGGCTACACCTTC. As protein: CSVEEYSGYTF. V is TRBV29-1 and J is TRBJ1-2; no definite D call. In germline, CDR1 is SQVTM, CDR2 ANQGSEA. CDR3 length equals 11 residues. V lost 0 bases and J 7 bases, leaving 6 bases between the germline ends.

V usage is TRBV5-1 and J usage is TRBJ2-7; TRBD2 matches at 7 bases. V was clipped by 3 bases and J by 5 bases; unmatched bases: 5. Germline-derived CDR1 and CDR2 are SGHRS and YFSETQ. This CDR3 has 13 amino acids. CDR3 coding DNA: TGCGCCAGCAGCTGGGGTCGGGGGGACGAGCAGTACTTC. This encodes CASSWGRGDEQYF. Drawing the rest from reference TRBV5-1 and TRBJ2-7, the complete variable domain is KAGVTQTPRYLIKTRGQQVTLSCSPISGHRSVSWYQQTPGQGLQFLFEYFSETQRNKGNFPGRFSGRQFSNSRSEMNVSTLELGDSALYLCASSWGRGDEQYFGPGTRLTVT.

There are many counts of this clonotype. The chain joins TRBV7-9 to TRBJ1-4; perhaps TRBD1 as D (5 bases). With 2 bases removed from V and 8 bases from J, the gap between germline ends came to 24 bases. Germline assignment: CDR1 SEHNR and CDR2 FQNEAQ (reference sequence). The CDR3 length is 18 residues. CDR3 sequence: CASSLSYPAGAIGEKLFF. The CDR3 coding sequence is TGTGCCAGCAGCTTAAGCTACCCCGCTGGGGCTATCGGGGAAAAACTGTTTTTT.

This sequence joins TRBV5-5 and TRBJ2-7; 10 nucleotides line up with TRBD1. Germline assignment: CDR1 SGHKS and CDR2 YYEKEE (reference sequence). The CDR3 totals 16 residues. The V segment lost 4 bases and the J segment 5 bases; nucleotides outside the gene matches: 12. This CDR3 reads CASSQSGTGEDNEQYF. The DNA for the CDR3 is TGTGCCAGCAGCCAATCCGGGACAGGGGAAGACAACGAGCAGTACTTC.

This clonotype was recorded at least ten times. The chain links TRBV7-6 to TRBJ1-3; perhaps TRBD1 as D (5 bases). Germline V gene sequence: CDR1 SGHVS, CDR2 FNYEAQ. This CDR3 region has 15 residues. V was cut by 5 bases and J by 4 bases, with 15 bases left in between. CDR3 sequence (DNA): TGTGCCAGCAGCCCTCGCCGGGACGTCGGAAACACCATATATTTT. Amino acid sequence: CASSPRRDVGNTIYF.

This clonotype was recorded at least ten times. V usage is TRBV5-4 and J usage is TRBJ1-1, with 7 bases fitting TRBD1. CDR1 is SGHNT and CDR2 is YYREEE in the germline V gene (reference sequence). The CDR3 is made up of 15 amino acids. V lost 5 bases and J lost 0; bases outside the gene matches: 7. The CDR3 sequence: CASSSTGTVNTEAFF. The DNA for the CDR3 is TGTGCCAGCAGTTCAACCGGGACAGTGAACACTGAAGCTTTCTTT.

This clonotype was found many times. The chain is built from TRBV9 and TRBJ1-2; the match to TRBD1 covers 8 bases. The CDR3 length is 13 residues. The junction had 9 bases not matched to a gene; V was cut back by 4 bases and J by 10 bases. Germline CDR1 and CDR2: SGDLS and YYNGEE. The CDR3 is CASSPRAGGAYTF. CDR3 coding DNA: TGTGCCAGCAGCCCCCGGGCAGGGGGCGCCTACACCTTC. The complete variable domain, with remaining parts taken from reference TRBV9 and TRBJ1-2, reads DSGVTQTPKHLITATGQRVTLRCSPRSGDLSVYWYQQSLDQGLQFLIQYYNGEERAKGNILERFSAQQFPDLHSELNLSSLELGDSALYFCASSPRAGGAYTFGSGTRLTVV.

For this clonotype: A much bigger clone sits one base away, suggesting this may be a read error. The chain combines TRBV10-3 with TRBJ2-5; D uncertain. CDR3 length: 11 residues. In germline, CDR1 is ENHRY, CDR2 SYGVKD. Trimming took off 10 bases at V and 5 bases at J, with 11 bases between the two ends. The CDR3, as DNA: TGTGCCAATGGTGTGGAGGAGACCCAGTACTTC. Translated: CANGVEETQYF.

This chain joins TRBV29-1 and TRBJ1-2, with TRBD1 matching 7 bases. V shed 8 bases, J shed 3 bases, and the junction held 15 bases outside the gene matches. Looked up from germline, CDR1 is SQVTM and CDR2 is ANQGSEA. CDR3 length: 15 residues. In DNA form, the CDR3 reads TGCAGCCCCGACAGGGTTGAAACGAAAGACTATGGCTACACCTTC. Translation gives CSPDRVETKDYGYTF.

This clonotype was detected ten times or more. This chain uses TRBV12-3 or TRBV12-4 with TRBJ1-1, with TRBD1 matching over 8 bases. The CDR3 is 13 residues long. With 7 bases clipped from V and 5 bases from J, the junction kept 6 bases outside the gene matches. The CDR3 sequence is CASKIQGGTEAFF. CDR3 sequence (DNA): TGTGCCAGCAAGATACAGGGGGGGACTGAAGCTTTCTTT.